The clone carrying this T cell receptor (beta chain) was recorded many times. This record belongs to a study of naive and memory T cell subsets. The V end was cut by 1 base, the J end by 1 base, with 4 bases between. The CDR3 spans 13 residues. Both TRBC1 and TRBC2 were covered by a beta constant-region primer of two equimolar oligonucleotides. One entry per CDR3 protein results from TCRdb running MiXCR on the UMI-ligation and nested PCR reads. The sample carries about 21,000 distinct CDR3 sequences, about 11% recorded once. The TCR comes from a human donor in good health. What was sequenced was central memory CD8+ T cells from blood. J is TRBJ1-1 and V is TRBV12-3 or TRBV12-4; D remains unclear. The CDR3, as DNA: TGTGCCAGCAGTTTAGGGGCGAACACTGAAGCTTTCTTT. Residues: CASSLGANTEAFF.